The clone carrying this TCR beta chain occurred a few times. Its antigen remains unknown. At one end, the junction sequence differs from germline, possibly due to a read error. Ahead of thyroid surgery, no patient had received treatment of any kind. The data were taken from a study of metastatic and nonmetastatic thyroid tumors. Study overall: The study looked at repertoires side by side in blood and in tumor or nodule tissue from malignant and benign thyroid patients. Study outcomes and limitations: Malignant thyroid tumors reportedly exceeded benign nodules significantly in TCR beta diversity, with the difference appearing in blood and tumor.

The CDR3 runs to 13 residues. CDR1 is SGHAT and CDR2 is FQNNGV in the germline V gene. TCRdb reassembled clones from the PCR reads with MiXCR. Of about 40,000 clones in the sample, roughly a sixth were seen once. This clonotype originated in a female donor with papillary thyroid cancer or a benign thyroid nodule (not recorded which). Some clones in this sample may be carry-over from other donors' samples. This rearrangement joins TRBV11-2 to TRBJ2-2; possibly TRBD1 for D (6 bases). Sequences were obtained from tumor tissue. The CDR3 DNA reads TGTGCCAGCAGGACAGGTCCCACCGTGGAGCTGTTTTTT. The encoded protein is CASRTGPTVELFF.